The T cell receptor beta chain described here comes from a study of T cell repertoires in cytomegalovirus infection. Study observations and caveats: Dominating the ex vivo response were HLA-C-restricted CMV-specific TCR beta clonotypes.

Comment on this clonotype: As yet, its antigen is unknown.

Trimming took off 5 bases at V and 6 bases at J, with 7 bases between the two ends. The CDR3 extends over 12 amino acids. TCRdb re-called the reads with MiXCR, one entry per CDR3 protein. The sample holds more than 400,000 distinct CDR3 sequences; 26% are singletons and the top ten take around 14%. Sequenced: PBMCs. The chain joins TRBV12-3 or TRBV12-4 to TRBJ2-2, with no clear D. The clonotype comes from a human donor in good health (CMV status not recorded). Some clones in this sample may be carry-over from other donors' samples. CDR3 protein: CASSPRPGELFF. For the CDR3, the DNA is TGTGCCAGCAGTCCACGACCCGGGGAGCTGTTTTTT.